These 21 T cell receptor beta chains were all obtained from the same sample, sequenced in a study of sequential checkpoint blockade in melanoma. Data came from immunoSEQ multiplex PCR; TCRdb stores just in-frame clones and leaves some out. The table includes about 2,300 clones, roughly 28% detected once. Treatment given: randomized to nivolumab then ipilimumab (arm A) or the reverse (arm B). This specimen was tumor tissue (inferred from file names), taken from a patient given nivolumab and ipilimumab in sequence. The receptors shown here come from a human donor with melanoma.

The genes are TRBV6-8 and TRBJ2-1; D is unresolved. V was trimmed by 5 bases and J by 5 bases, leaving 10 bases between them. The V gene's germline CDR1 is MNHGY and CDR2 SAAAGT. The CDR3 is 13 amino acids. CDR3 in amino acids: CASSRRVDNEQFF. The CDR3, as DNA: TGTGCCAGCAGTAGACGGGTAGACAATGAGCAGTTCTTC.

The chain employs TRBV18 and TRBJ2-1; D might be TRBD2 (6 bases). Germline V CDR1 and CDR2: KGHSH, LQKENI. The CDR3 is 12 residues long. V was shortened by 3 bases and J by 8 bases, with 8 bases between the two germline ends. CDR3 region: CASSPGGHEQFF. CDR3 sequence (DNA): TGTGCCAGCTCACCTGGAGGGCATGAGCAGTTCTTC.

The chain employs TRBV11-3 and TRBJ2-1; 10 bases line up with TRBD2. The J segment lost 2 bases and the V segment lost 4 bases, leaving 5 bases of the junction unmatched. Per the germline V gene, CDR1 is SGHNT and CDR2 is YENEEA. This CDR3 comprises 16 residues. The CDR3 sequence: CASSSISGGTYNEQFF. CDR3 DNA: TGTGCCAGCAGCTCCATTAGCGGGGGGACCTACAATGAGCAGTTCTTC.

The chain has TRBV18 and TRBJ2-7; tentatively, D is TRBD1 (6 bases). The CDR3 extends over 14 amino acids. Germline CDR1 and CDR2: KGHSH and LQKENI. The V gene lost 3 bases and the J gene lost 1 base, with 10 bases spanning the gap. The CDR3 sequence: CASSPTGASYEQYF. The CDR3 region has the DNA TGTGCCAGCTCACCGACAGGTGCTTCCTACGAGCAGTACTTC.

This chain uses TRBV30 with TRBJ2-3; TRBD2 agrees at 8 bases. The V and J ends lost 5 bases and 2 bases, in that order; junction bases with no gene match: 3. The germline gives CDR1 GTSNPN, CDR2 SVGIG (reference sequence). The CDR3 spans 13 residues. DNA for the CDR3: TGTGCCTGGGAGCGGGGGTACACAGATACGCAGTATTTT. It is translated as CAWERGYTDTQYF.

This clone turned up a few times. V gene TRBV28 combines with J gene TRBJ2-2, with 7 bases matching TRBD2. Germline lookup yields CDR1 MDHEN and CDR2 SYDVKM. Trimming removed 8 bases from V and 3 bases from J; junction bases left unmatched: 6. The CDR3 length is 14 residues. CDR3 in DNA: TGTGCCAGCCTCGGGGGGTTAGACACCGGGGAGCTGTTTTTT. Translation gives CASLGGLDTGELFF. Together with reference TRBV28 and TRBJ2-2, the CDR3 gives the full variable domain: DVKVTQSSRYLVKRTGEKVFLECVQDMDHENMFWYRQDPGLGLRLIYFSYDVKMKEKGDIPEGYSVSREKKERFSLILESASTNQTSMYLCASLGGLDTGELFFGEGSRLTVL.

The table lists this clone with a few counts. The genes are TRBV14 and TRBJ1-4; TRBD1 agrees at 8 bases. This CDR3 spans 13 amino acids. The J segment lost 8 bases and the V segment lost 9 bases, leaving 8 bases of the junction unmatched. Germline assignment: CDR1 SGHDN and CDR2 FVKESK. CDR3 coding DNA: TGTGCCAGTTCCGGACAGGGCCGAGAAAAACTGTTTTTT. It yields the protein CASSGQGREKLFF.

The CDR3 DNA sequence: TGTGCCAGCAGCGTAGCTGAGGGGGCAGGGGAGCAGTACTTC. Translating it yields CASSVAEGAGEQYF. This chain links TRBV9 with TRBJ2-7, with 7 nucleotides matching TRBD1. Germline V gives CDR1 SGDLS, CDR2 YYNGEE. This CDR3 contains 14 residues. The junction had 7 bases not matched to a gene; V was cut back by 0 bases and J by 7 bases.

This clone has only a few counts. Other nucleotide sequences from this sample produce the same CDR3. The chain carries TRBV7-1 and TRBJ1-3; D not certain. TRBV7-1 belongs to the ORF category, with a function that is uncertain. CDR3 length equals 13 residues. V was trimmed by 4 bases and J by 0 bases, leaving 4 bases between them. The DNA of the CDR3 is TGTGCCAGCAGCTTAGCCTCTGGAAACACCATATATTTT. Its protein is CASSLASGNTIYF.

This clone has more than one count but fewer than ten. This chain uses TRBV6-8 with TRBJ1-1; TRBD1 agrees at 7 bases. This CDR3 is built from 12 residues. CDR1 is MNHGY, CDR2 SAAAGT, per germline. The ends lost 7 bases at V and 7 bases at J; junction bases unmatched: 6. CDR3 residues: CASNRGSDEAFF. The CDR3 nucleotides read TGTGCCAGCAACAGGGGTAGTGATGAAGCTTTCTTT.

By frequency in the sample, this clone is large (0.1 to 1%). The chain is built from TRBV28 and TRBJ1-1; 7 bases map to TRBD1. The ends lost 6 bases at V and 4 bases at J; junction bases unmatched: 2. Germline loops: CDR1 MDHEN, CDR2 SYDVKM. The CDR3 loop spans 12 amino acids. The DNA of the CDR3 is TGTGCCAGCAGCCCAGGGGGCACTGAAGCTTTCTTT. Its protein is CASSPGGTEAFF.

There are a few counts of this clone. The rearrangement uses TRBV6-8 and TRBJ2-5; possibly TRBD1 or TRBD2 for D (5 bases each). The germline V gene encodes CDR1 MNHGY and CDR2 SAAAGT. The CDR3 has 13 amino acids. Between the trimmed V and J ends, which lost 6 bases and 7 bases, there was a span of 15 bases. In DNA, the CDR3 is TGTGCCAGCAGCTGGGACGGCCCCGGGACCCAGTACTTC. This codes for CASSWDGPGTQYF.

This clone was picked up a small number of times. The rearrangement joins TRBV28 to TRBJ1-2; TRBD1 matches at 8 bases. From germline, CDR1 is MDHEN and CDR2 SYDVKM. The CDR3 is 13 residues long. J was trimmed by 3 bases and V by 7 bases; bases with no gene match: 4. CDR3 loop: CASKTGGDYGYTF. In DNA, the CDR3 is TGTGCCAGCAAAACAGGGGGGGACTATGGCTACACCTTC.

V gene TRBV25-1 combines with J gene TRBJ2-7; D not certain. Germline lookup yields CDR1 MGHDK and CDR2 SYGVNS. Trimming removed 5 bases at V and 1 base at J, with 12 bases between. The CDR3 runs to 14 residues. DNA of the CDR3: TGTGCCAGCAGTTTTGGGTTGGGTTCCTACGAGCAGTACTTC. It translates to CASSFGLGSYEQYF.

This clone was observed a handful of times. CDR3 nucleotide sequence: TGTGCCAGCAGCTTAGCCCCAGGGGGGCCATCCCTTAGCTCCTACGAGCAGTACTTC. Protein: CASSLAPGGPSLSSYEQYF. This chain uses TRBV7-5 with TRBJ2-7; the D call in the table, TRBD1, was not verified against the DNA. TRBV7-5 is marked as a pseudogene. The CDR3 is made up of 19 amino acids.

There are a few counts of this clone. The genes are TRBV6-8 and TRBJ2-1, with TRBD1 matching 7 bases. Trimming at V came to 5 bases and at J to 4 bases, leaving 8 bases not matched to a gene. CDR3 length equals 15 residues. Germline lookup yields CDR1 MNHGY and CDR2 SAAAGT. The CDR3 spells CASSPGQELYNEQFF. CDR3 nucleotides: TGTGCCAGCAGTCCTGGACAGGAACTATACAATGAGCAGTTCTTC.

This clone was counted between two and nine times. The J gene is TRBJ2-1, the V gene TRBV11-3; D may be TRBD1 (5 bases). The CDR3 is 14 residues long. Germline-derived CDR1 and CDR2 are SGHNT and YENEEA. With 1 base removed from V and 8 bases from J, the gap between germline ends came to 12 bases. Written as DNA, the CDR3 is TGTGCCAGCAGCTTAGGGGGCCCCACCGATGAGCAGTTCTTC. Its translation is CASSLGGPTDEQFF. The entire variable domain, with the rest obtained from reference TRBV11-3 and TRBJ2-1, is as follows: EAGVVQSPRYKIIEKKQPVAFWCNPISGHNTLYWYLQNLGQGPELLIRYENEEAVDDSQLPKDRFSAERLKGVDSTLKIQPAELGDSAVYLCASSLGGPTDEQFFGPGTRLTVL.

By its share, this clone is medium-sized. As DNA, the CDR3 is TGTGCCAGCAGCTTAAGGGCGGGGGATACAGAGACCCAGTACTTC. Protein sequence: CASSLRAGDTETQYF. The chain is built from TRBV11-3 and TRBJ2-5; 7 bases align to TRBD2. CDR1 is SGHNT and CDR2 is YENEEA in the germline V gene. CDR3 length: 15 residues. Trimming removed 2 bases from V and 4 bases from J; junction bases left unmatched: 7.

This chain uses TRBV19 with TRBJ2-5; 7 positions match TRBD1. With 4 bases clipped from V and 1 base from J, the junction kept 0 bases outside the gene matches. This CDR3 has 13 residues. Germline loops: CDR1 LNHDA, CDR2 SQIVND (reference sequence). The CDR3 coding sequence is TGTGCCAGTAGTACAGGGGGCCAAGAGACCCAGTACTTC. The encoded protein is CASSTGGQETQYF.

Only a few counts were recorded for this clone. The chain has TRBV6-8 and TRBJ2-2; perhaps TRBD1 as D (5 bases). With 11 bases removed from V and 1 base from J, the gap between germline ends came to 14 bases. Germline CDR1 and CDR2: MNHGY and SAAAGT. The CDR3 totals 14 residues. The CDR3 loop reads CAVRQGLNTGELFF. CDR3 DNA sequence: TGTGCCGTTCGCCAGGGCCTGAACACCGGGGAGCTGTTTTTT.

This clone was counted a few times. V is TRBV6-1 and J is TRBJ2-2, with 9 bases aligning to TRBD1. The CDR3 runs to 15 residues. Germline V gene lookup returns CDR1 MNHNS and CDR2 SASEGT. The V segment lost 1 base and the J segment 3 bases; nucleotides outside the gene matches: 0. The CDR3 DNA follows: TGTGCCAGCAGTGAAGGGACAGGGGACACCGGGGAGCTGTTTTTT. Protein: CASSEGTGDTGELFF.